The clone carrying this T cell receptor (beta chain) has only one observation. Its antigen is unidentified. Sequenced by immunoSEQ multiplex PCR; TCRdb stores in-frame clones only, minus some. The repertoire holds 77,000 or so clones, with around 89% as singletons. This specimen comes from a study of T cell responses to AZD1222 COVID-19 vaccine. General observations from the study: Reports indicate that nearly half of spike-specific TCRs are directed at unmutated variant regions. Among those given AZD1222, only five or six were seropositive at baseline. Vaccine-associated CD4 TCRs spanned spike, dominant at 160-218 and 743-854.

The CDR3 has 16 amino acids. Sequences were derived from peripheral blood, sampled on day 0 of AZD1222 vaccination. V gene TRBV7-5 combines with J gene TRBJ1-1; the table's D call TRBD1 went unverified against the DNA. TRBV7-5 is given as a pseudogene. The clonotype comes from an adult in good health. CDR3 coding DNA: TGTGTCAGAAGCCCAGGACAGGAGAGAACGAACACTGAAGCTTTCTTT. It yields the protein CVRSPGQERTNTEAFF.